The T cell receptor beta chain described here comes from a study of cytomegalovirus exposure and HLA in healthy donors. With respect to this clone: Its cognate antigen is unknown.

This CDR3 comprises 17 residues. CDR1 and CDR2 (germline): SGHAT, FQNNGV. Trimming at V came to 2 bases and at J to 6 bases, leaving 7 bases not matched to a gene. The PCR contained 60 Vbeta and 13 Jbeta primers. The table came from immunoSEQ multiplex PCR; TCRdb's copy has only in-frame clones and leaves some out. The data show roughly 260,000 clones, with around four fifths seen just once and about 2% held by the top ten. Study results and limitations: A later analysis reportedly found that, within productive TCRs, an Asian-associated ancestry cluster had fewer N-insertions than the mean observed across the roughly 630 donors.

This clonotype originated in a woman aged 40 to 50 in good health and CMV-seropositive. The chain combines TRBV11-2 with TRBJ2-1, with 13 bases matching TRBD2. The sample comprised PBMCs. The CDR3: CASSLPGTSGTRNEQFF. The CDR3, as DNA: TGTGCCAGCAGCTTACCGGGGACTAGCGGGACCCGCAATGAGCAGTTCTTC.